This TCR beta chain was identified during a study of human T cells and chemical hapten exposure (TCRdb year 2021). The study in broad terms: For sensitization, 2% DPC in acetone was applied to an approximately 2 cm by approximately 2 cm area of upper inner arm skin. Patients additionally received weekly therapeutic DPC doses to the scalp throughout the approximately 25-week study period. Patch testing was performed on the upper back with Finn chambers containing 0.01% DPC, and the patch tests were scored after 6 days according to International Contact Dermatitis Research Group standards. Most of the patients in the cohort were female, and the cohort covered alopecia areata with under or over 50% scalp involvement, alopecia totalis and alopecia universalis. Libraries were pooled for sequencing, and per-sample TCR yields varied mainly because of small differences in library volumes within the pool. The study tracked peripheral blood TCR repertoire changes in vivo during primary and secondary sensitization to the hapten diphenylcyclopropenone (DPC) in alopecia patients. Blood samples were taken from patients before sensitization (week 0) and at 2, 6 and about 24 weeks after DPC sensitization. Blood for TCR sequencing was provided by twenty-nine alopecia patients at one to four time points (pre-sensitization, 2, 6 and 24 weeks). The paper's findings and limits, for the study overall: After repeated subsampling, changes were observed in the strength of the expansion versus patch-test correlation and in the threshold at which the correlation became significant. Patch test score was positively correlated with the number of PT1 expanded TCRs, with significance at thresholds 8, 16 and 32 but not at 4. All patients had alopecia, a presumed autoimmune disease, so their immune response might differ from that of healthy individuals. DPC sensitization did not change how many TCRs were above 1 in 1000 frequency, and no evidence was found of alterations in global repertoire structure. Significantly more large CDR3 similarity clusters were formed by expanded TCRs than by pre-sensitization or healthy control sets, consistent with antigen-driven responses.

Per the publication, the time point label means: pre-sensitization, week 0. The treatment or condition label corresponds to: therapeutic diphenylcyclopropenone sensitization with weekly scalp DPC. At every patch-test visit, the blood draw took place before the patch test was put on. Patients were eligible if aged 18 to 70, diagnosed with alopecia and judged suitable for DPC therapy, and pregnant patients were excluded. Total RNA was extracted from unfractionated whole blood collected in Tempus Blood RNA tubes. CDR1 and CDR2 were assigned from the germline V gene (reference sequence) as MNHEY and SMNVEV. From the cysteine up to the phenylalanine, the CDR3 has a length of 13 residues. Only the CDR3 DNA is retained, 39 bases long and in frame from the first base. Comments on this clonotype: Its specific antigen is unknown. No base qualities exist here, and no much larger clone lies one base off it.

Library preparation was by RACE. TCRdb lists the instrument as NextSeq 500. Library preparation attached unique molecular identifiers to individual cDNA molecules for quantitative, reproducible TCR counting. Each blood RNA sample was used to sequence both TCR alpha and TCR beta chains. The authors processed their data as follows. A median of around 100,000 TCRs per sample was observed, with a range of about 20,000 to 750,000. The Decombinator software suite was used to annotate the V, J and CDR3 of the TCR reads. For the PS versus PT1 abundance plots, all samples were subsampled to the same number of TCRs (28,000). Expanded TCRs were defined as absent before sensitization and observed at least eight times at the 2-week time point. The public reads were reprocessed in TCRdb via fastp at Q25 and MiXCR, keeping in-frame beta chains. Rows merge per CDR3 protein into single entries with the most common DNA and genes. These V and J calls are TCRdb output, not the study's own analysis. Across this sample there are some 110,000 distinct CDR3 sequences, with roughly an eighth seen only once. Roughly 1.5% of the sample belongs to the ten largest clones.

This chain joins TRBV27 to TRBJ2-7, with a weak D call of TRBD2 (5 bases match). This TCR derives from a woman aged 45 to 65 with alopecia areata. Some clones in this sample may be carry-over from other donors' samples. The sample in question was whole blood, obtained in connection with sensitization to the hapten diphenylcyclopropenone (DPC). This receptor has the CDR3 CASQKRYSYEQYF. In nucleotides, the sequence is TGTGCATCCCAGAAGCGGTACTCCTACGAGCAGTACTTC.